This T cell receptor beta chain was sequenced during a study of blood T cell repertoires in COVID-19. About the study: COVID-19 samples, acute and convalescent, were from the United States, Italy and Spain.

CDR3 length: 16 amino acids. V lost 1 base and J lost 4; bases outside the gene matches: 8. Germline assignment: CDR1 LGHDT and CDR2 YNNKEL (reference sequence). Generated by immunoSEQ multiplex PCR, the TCRdb table keeps only in-frame clones and is missing some. The table lists about 69,000 clones, 75% to 95% of them singletons, with 5.1% in the top ten. This receptor was identified in a woman between 18 and 29 years old with acute or convalescent COVID-19. The sample was peripheral blood. The chain joins TRBV3-1 (or the pseudogene TRBV3-2) to TRBJ2-7; 9 nucleotides match TRBD1. CDR3 sequence reads: CASSQALGTGIYEQYF. In nucleotides, the CDR3 is TGTGCCAGCAGCCAAGCCCTCGGGACAGGGATTTACGAGCAGTACTTC.